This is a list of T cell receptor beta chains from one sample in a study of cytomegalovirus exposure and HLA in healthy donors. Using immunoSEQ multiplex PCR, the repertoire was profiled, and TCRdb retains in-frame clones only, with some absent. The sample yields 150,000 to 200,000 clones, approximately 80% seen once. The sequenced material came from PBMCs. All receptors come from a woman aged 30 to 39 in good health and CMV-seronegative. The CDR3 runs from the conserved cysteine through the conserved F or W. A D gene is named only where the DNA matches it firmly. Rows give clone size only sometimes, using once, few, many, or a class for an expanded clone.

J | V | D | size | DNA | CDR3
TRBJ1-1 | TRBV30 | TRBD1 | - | TGTGCCTGGAGTGTACTCCCAGGGGGCGGGACTGAAGCTTTCTTT | CAWSVLPGGGTEAFF
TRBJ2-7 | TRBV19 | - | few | TGTGCCAGTAGTATGGTCACCAGCTCCTACGAGCAGTACTTC | CASSMVTSSYEQYF
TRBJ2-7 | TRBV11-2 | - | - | TGTGCCAGCAGCTTAGATCGGGAAAGGGAGCAGTACTTC | CASSLDREREQYF
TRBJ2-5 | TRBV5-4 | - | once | TGTGCCAGCAGCTTGGGGCAGGGCTACCAAGAGACCCAGTACTTC | CASSLGQGYQETQYF
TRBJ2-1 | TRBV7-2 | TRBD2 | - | TGTGCCAGCAGCCCGGAACGTTTGGTAGCGGGCTACAATGAGCAGTTCTTC | CASSPERLVAGYNEQFF
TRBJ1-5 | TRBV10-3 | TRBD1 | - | TGTGCCACCCAAACCGGGACAGGCAGCAATCAGCCCCAGCATTTT | CATQTGTGSNQPQHF
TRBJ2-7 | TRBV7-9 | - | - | TGTGCCAGCAGCTTAGGTTGGAGGCAAACCTACGAGCAGTACTTC | CASSLGWRQTYEQYF
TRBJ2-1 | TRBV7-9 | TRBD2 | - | TGTGCCAGCAGCTTAGGGGGACTAGCGGTCTTCTCCTACAATGAGCAGTTCTTC | CASSLGGLAVFSYNEQFF
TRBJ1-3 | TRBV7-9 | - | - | TGTGCCAGCAGCAAGACAGGACAAACCTTCTCTGGAAACACCATATATTTT | CASSKTGQTFSGNTIYF
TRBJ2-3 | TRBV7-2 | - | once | TGTGCCAGCAGCTTAGACAGTAGCACAGATACGCAGTATTTT | CASSLDSSTDTQYF
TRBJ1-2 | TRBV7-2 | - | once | TGTGCCAGCAGCTTAGTTGGCAGTCCGCGGTATGGCTACACCTTC | CASSLVGSPRYGYTF
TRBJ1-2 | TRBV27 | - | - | TGTGCCAACAGTTTCGGGGGGAACTATGGCTACACCTTC | CANSFGGNYGYTF
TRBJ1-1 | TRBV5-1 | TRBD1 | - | TGCGCCAGCAGCTTGTCACAGGGGGGGAACACTGAAGCTTTCTTT | CASSLSQGGNTEAFF
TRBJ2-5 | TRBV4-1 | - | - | TGCGCCAGCAGCCACACGCCCGTAGGGGGTGAGACCCAGTACTTC | CASSHTPVGGETQYF
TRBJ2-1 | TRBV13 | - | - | TGTGCCAGCAGTAGCTTAAGCAATGAGCAGTTCTTC | CASSSLSNEQFF
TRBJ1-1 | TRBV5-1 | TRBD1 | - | TGCGCCAGCAGCGGCCCCGGGACAGGGGACACTGAAGCTTTCTTT | CASSGPGTGDTEAFF
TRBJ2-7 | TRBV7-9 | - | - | TGTGCCAGCAGCTCCGGGTCGCCGTACGAGCAGTACTTC | CASSSGSPYEQYF
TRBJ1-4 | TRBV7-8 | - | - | TGTGCCAGCAGCTTAGATCGGAGGCCACAGGAAAAACTGTTTTTT | CASSLDRRPQEKLFF
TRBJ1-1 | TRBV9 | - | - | TGTGCCAGCAGCGTAGATTTAGGGCGGGACACTGAAGCTTTCTTT | CASSVDLGRDTEAFF
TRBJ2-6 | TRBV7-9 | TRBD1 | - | TGTTCCAGCAGCTACCGTACAGGGGATACTCTGGGGGCCAACGTCCTGACTTTC | CSSSYRTGDTLGANVLTF
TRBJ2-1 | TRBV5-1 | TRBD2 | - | TGCGCCAGCAGCTCAACTAGCGGGGGGTACAATGAGCAGTTCTTC | CASSSTSGGYNEQFF
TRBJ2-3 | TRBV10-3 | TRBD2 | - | TGTGCCATCAGTGAGTCGGGGACTAGCGGGAGCACAGATACGCAGTATTTT | CAISESGTSGSTDTQYF
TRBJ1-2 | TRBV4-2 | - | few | TGTGCCAGCAGCCAAGAGGGGCCGTCTAATTGGTTCTATGGCTACACCTTC | CASSQEGPSNWFYGYTF
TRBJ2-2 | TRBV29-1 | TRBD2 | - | TGCAGCGCCCGACTAGCGGGGACTACCGGGGAGCTGTTTTTT | CSARLAGTTGELFF
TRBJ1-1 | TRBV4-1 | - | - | TGCGCCAGCAGCCGGGGGACACCGAACACTGAAGCTTTCTTT | CASSRGTPNTEAFF
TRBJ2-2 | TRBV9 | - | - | TGTGCCAGCAGCGGAATGACTAGCACCGGGGAGCTGTTTTTT | CASSGMTSTGELFF
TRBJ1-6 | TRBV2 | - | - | TGTGCCAGCAGTGAAACGGCCCCCGGGACTGCTAATTCACCCCTCCACTTT | CASSETAPGTANSPLHF
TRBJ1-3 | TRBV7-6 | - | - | TGTGCCAGCAGCTCAGGACAGTACTCTGGAAACACCATATATTTT | CASSSGQYSGNTIYF
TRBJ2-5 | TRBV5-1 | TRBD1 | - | TGCGCCAGCAGCAGGGGACAGGTCGCCGAGACCCAGTACTTC | CASSRGQVAETQYF
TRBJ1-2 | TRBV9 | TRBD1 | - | TGTGCCAGCAGCAAACGACAGGGGGCCTTTTTACGGGGCTACACCTTC | CASSKRQGAFLRGYTF
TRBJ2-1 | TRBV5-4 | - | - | TGTGCCAGCAGCTTGAGGGGGTCCTACAATGAGCAGTTCTTC | CASSLRGSYNEQFF
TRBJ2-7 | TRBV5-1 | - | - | TGCGCCAGCAGCTTGGGGGCGTACGAGCAGTACTTC | CASSLGAYEQYF
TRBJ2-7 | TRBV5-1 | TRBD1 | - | TGCGCCAGCAAACCCCTCCCGGGACAGGCAGTCTACGAGCAGTACTTC | CASKPLPGQAVYEQYF
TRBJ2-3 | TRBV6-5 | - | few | TGTGCCAGCAGTTACTCCCAGGGGCTACCCACAGATACGCAGTATTTT | CASSYSQGLPTDTQYF
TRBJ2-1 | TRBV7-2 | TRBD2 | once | TGTGCCAGCAGCTTACGTGGGACTACTGGCTACAATGAGCAGTTCTTC | CASSLRGTTGYNEQFF
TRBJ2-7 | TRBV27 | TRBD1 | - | TGTGCCAGCAGTCCAGGGGGACAGGGCTGGTACGAGCAGTACTTC | CASSPGGQGWYEQYF
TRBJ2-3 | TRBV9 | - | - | TGTGCCAGCAGCCCCGATCGGCGGGTCACAGATACGCAGTATTTT | CASSPDRRVTDTQYF
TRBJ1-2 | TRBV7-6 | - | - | TGTGCCAGCAGCCCCGCCTGGGCAGAAGCTAACTATGGCTACACCTTC | CASSPAWAEANYGYTF
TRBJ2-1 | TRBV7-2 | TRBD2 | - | TGTGCCAGCAGCTTACGCGGGAGGCCCTACAATGAGCAGTTCTTC | CASSLRGRPYNEQFF
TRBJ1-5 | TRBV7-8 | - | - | TGTGCCAGCAGCTTAGACGGTCAGCCCCAGCATTTT | CASSLDGQPQHF
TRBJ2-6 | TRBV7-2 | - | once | TGTGCCAGCAGCTTAAGCCCGAACTCTGGGGCCAACGTCCTGACTTTC | CASSLSPNSGANVLTF
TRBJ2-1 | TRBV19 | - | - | TGTGCCAGTAGTATCGGGAGCTCCTACAATGAGCAGTTCTTC | CASSIGSSYNEQFF
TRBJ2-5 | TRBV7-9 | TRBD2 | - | TGTTCCAGCAGCGCGCCCGGGCTAGCGGGGGGCCGCGAGACCCAGTACTTC | CSSSAPGLAGGRETQYF
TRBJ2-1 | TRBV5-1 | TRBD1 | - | TGCGCCAGCAGCGGACAGGGCCCATACAATGAGCAGTTCTTC | CASSGQGPYNEQFF
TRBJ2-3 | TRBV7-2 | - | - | TGTGCCAGCAGCTTAGGACGGAGGTCAGATACGCAGTATTTT | CASSLGRRSDTQYF
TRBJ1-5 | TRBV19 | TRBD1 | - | TGTGCCGCCCGGACAGGGGATCAGCCCCAGCATTTT | CAARTGDQPQHF
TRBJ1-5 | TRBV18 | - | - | TGTGCCAGCTCACTACGGACAGTCTATAGCAATCAGCCCCAGCATTTT | CASSLRTVYSNQPQHF
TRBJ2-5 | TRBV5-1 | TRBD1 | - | TGCGCCAGCAGCTTAGCAGGGGGTCAAGAGACCCAGTACTTC | CASSLAGGQETQYF
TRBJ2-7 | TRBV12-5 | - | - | TGTGCTAGTGGTTCCGAGAACTACGAGCAGTACTTC | CASGSENYEQYF
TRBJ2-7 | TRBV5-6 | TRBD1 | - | TGTGCCAGCAGCGAAAACAGGGGAGAGCAGTACTTC | CASSENRGEQYF
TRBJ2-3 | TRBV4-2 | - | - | TGTGCCAGCAGCCAAGACGGGTCCGCAGATACGCAGTATTTT | CASSQDGSADTQYF
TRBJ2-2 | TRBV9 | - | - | TGTGCCAGCAGCGTACAAACAGGGTCGCGAACCGGGGAGCTGTTTTTT | CASSVQTGSRTGELFF